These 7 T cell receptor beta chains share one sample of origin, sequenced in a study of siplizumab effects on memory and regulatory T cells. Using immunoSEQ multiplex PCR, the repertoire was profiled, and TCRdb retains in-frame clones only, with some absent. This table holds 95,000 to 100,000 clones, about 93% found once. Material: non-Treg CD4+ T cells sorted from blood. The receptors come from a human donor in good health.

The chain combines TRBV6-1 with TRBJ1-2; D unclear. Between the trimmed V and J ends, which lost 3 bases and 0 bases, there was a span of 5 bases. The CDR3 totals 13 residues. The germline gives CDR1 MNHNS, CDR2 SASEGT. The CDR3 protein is CASSDKPNYGYTF. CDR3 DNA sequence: TGTGCCAGCAGTGATAAGCCTAACTATGGCTACACCTTC.

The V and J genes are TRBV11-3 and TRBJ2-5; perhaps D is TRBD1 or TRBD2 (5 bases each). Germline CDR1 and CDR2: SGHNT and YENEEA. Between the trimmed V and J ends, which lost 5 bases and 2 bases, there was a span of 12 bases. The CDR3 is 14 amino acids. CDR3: CASSHRDGQETQYF. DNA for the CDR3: TGTGCCAGCAGCCACCGGGACGGGCAAGAGACCCAGTACTTC.

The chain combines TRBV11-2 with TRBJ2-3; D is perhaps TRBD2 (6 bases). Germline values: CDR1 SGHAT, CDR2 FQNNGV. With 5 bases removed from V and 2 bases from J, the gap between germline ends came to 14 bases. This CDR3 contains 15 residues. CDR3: CASSNPTRSTDTQYF. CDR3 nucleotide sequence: TGTGCCAGCAGCAACCCGACTAGGTCCACAGATACGCAGTATTTT.

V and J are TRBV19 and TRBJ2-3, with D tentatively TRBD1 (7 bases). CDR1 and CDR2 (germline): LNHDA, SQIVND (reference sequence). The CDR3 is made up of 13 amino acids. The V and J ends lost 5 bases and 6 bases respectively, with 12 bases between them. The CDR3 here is CASSDREVDTQYF. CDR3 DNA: TGTGCCAGTAGTGACAGGGAGGTGGATACGCAGTATTTT.

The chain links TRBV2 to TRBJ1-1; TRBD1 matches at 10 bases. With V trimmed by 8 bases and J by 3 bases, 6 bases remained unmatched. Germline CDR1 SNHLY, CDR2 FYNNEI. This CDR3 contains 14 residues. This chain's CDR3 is CASARQGAHTEAFF. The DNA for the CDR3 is TGTGCCAGCGCGAGACAGGGGGCCCACACTGAAGCTTTCTTT.

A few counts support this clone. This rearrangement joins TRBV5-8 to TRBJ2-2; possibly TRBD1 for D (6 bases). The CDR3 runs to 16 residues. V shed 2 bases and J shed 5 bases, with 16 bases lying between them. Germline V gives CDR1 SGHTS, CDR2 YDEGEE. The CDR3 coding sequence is TGTGCCAGCAGCTTCAGGGGCGCCTTAGGGACCGGGGAGCTGTTTTTT. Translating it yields CASSFRGALGTGELFF.

The CDR3 nucleotides read TGTGCCAGCAGCCCTAGGTTGCGGGAGTACAATGAGCAGTTCTTC. Translated: CASSPRLREYNEQFF. The chain joins TRBV11-3 to TRBJ2-1, with 7 bases lining up with TRBD2. In germline, CDR1 is SGHNT, CDR2 YENEEA. The ends lost 5 bases at V and 4 bases at J; junction bases unmatched: 8. The CDR3 extends over 15 amino acids.